The rows below give T cell receptor beta chains drawn from one sample of a study of blood T cell repertoires in COVID-19. Generated by immunoSEQ multiplex PCR, the TCRdb table keeps only in-frame clones and is missing some. In the table there are about 140,000 clones, roughly 90% of which are singletons. The sequenced sample was peripheral blood. The receptors were gathered from a man in his 70s with acute or convalescent COVID-19. Both conserved end residues are part of each CDR3. A D gene is named only where the DNA matches it firmly. Size is stated for part of the rows, as once, few or many counts, or as a class when the clone is expanded.

CDR3 protein: CASLKTGLGNSPLHF
V gene: TRBV2
clone size: -
J gene: TRBJ1-6
D gene: TRBD1

CDR3 protein: CASSLEDTSNTGELFF
V gene: TRBV5-1
clone size: -
J gene: TRBJ2-2
D gene: -

CDR3 protein: CSVPAGTGELFF
V gene: TRBV29-1
clone size: -
J gene: TRBJ2-2
D gene: -

CDR3 protein: CASSGGQGDRGYTF
V gene: TRBV6-2/TRBV6-3
clone size: -
J gene: TRBJ1-2
D gene: TRBD1

CDR3 protein: CASSLYPDRQGTEAFF
V gene: TRBV28
clone size: -
J gene: TRBJ1-1
D gene: -

CDR3 protein: CASSVAMRQGPYNEQFF
V gene: TRBV9
clone size: -
J gene: TRBJ2-1
D gene: TRBD1

CDR3 protein: CASSLVAGVDEQYF
V gene: TRBV7-9
clone size: -
J gene: TRBJ2-7
D gene: TRBD2

CDR3 protein: CASSSDREQFF
V gene: TRBV5-6
clone size: -
J gene: TRBJ2-1
D gene: TRBD1

CDR3 protein: CASSRQGGGNQPQHF
V gene: TRBV2
clone size: -
J gene: TRBJ1-5
D gene: TRBD1

CDR3 protein: CASSPSSNTGELFF
V gene: TRBV7-2
clone size: -
J gene: TRBJ2-2
D gene: -

CDR3 protein: CASSPRDLGTGELFF
V gene: TRBV27
clone size: once
J gene: TRBJ2-2
D gene: -

CDR3 protein: CASSLESTGGTQYF
V gene: TRBV7-2
clone size: -
J gene: TRBJ2-5
D gene: -

CDR3 protein: CASRMTEYYGYTF
V gene: TRBV6-5
clone size: -
J gene: TRBJ1-2
D gene: -

CDR3 protein: CASSPRQGATGELFF
V gene: TRBV27
clone size: -
J gene: TRBJ2-2
D gene: TRBD1

CDR3 protein: CASSFPSANSYEQYF
V gene: TRBV28
clone size: -
J gene: TRBJ2-7
D gene: -

CDR3 protein: CASSLPPTGRDTQYF
V gene: TRBV27
clone size: few
J gene: TRBJ2-3
D gene: -

CDR3 protein: CASSSAKVQGASYEQYF
V gene: TRBV5-1
clone size: -
J gene: TRBJ2-7
D gene: TRBD1

CDR3 protein: CASSIVGSTGNEQFF
V gene: TRBV19
clone size: -
J gene: TRBJ2-1
D gene: -

CDR3 protein: CASSTRTGGSYEQYF
V gene: TRBV19
clone size: -
J gene: TRBJ2-7
D gene: TRBD1

CDR3 protein: CASETGLGTEAFF
V gene: TRBV19
clone size: -
J gene: TRBJ1-1
D gene: TRBD1

CDR3 protein: CASSPMLGDTEAFF
V gene: TRBV5-4
clone size: -
J gene: TRBJ1-1
D gene: -

CDR3 protein: CASSLAGVAGGQPQHF
V gene: TRBV5-5
clone size: -
J gene: TRBJ1-5
D gene: -

CDR3 protein: CASSPPGGYSNQPQHF
V gene: TRBV18
clone size: -
J gene: TRBJ1-5
D gene: TRBD1

CDR3 protein: CASSLASSGRTGELFF
V gene: TRBV5-5
clone size: -
J gene: TRBJ2-2
D gene: TRBD2

CDR3 protein: CASSLGTPDEKLFF
V gene: TRBV5-1
clone size: -
J gene: TRBJ1-4
D gene: -

CDR3 protein: CASSRTGANSPLHF
V gene: TRBV6-5
clone size: -
J gene: TRBJ1-6
D gene: TRBD1

CDR3 protein: CASRTTGGNQPQHF
V gene: TRBV19
clone size: -
J gene: TRBJ1-5
D gene: -

CDR3 protein: CASRMTGVQETQYF
V gene: TRBV2
clone size: -
J gene: TRBJ2-5
D gene: -

CDR3 protein: CASSPKSSGGYGYTF
V gene: TRBV6-5
clone size: -
J gene: TRBJ1-2
D gene: TRBD1

CDR3 protein: CASSLGGASYEQYF
V gene: TRBV28
clone size: -
J gene: TRBJ2-7
D gene: -

CDR3 protein: CASSLGSGGAGETQYF
V gene: TRBV7-2
clone size: -
J gene: TRBJ2-5
D gene: TRBD2

CDR3 protein: CSVEGTGGSETQYF
V gene: TRBV29-1
clone size: -
J gene: TRBJ2-5
D gene: TRBD1

CDR3 protein: CASSGQGLNSPLHF
V gene: TRBV18
clone size: -
J gene: TRBJ1-6
D gene: TRBD1

CDR3 protein: CASSSGQASYEQYF
V gene: TRBV5-4
clone size: -
J gene: TRBJ2-7
D gene: TRBD1

CDR3 protein: CASSPRGNEKLFF
V gene: TRBV18
clone size: -
J gene: TRBJ1-4
D gene: -

CDR3 protein: CAISESWGQSPYF
V gene: TRBV10-3
clone size: -
J gene: TRBJ2-7
D gene: TRBD1

CDR3 protein: CASSVGLDTQYF
V gene: TRBV9
clone size: once
J gene: TRBJ2-3
D gene: -

CDR3 protein: CASSFAGVGYGYTF
V gene: TRBV28
clone size: -
J gene: TRBJ1-2
D gene: -

CDR3 protein: CASSIDFTDTQYF
V gene: TRBV6-4
clone size: -
J gene: TRBJ2-3
D gene: -

CDR3 protein: CASSPGTASGMFEQFF
V gene: TRBV3-1/TRBV3-2
clone size: -
J gene: TRBJ2-1
D gene: TRBD2

CDR3 protein: CASSLQVVGRMNNEQFF
V gene: TRBV11-2
clone size: -
J gene: TRBJ2-1
D gene: -

CDR3 protein: CASGVRDYDGYTF
V gene: TRBV2
clone size: -
J gene: TRBJ1-2
D gene: -

CDR3 protein: CATTQGSSYNEQFF
V gene: TRBV2
clone size: few
J gene: TRBJ2-1
D gene: -

CDR3 protein: CASSLAQNYEQYF
V gene: TRBV7-6
clone size: once
J gene: TRBJ2-7
D gene: -

CDR3 protein: CASSETPAQKETQYF
V gene: TRBV6-1
clone size: -
J gene: TRBJ2-5
D gene: -

CDR3 protein: CASSPAGVSGNTIYF
V gene: TRBV16
clone size: -
J gene: TRBJ1-3
D gene: -

CDR3 protein: CAISPQGADTEAFF
V gene: TRBV10-3
clone size: -
J gene: TRBJ1-1
D gene: TRBD1

CDR3 protein: CASSETRTERETQYF
V gene: TRBV6-1
clone size: -
J gene: TRBJ2-5
D gene: -

CDR3 protein: CASSLAWHSNQPQHF
V gene: TRBV7-8
clone size: -
J gene: TRBJ1-5
D gene: -

CDR3 protein: CATSDSAQETQYF
V gene: TRBV24-1
clone size: few
J gene: TRBJ2-5
D gene: -

CDR3 protein: CASGRYGEKLFF
V gene: TRBV7-2
clone size: -
J gene: TRBJ1-4
D gene: -